The 30 T cell receptor beta chains in this list originate from one sample, sequenced in a study of CD8+CD57+ T cells in acquired aplastic anemia. The sequenced patients had an expansion of CD8+CD57+ cells seen by flow cytometry. It was genomic DNA that served as the template for profiling TCR beta VDJ and CDR3. TCRdb passed the reads through MiXCR, listing each CDR3 protein once. Counted here are a few hundred thousand distinct CDR3 sequences, more than 25% occurring once; the ten biggest clones make up under 0.95%. The specimen was sorted CD4+, CD8+, or CD8+CD57+ T cells (not recorded which) from PBMCs. The origin of the receptors is a human donor with aplastic anemia.

Concerning this clonotype itself: The junction and the germline gene differ at one end; a read error may be behind it. The genes are TRBV25-1 and TRBJ2-3; 7 positions agree with TRBD1. Germline V gene lookup returns CDR1 MGHDK and CDR2 SYGVNS. The CDR3 spans 14 residues. The CDR3 DNA reads as TGTACCAGCACCCCAGGGGGTCCCCCAGATACGCAGTATTTT. Translated, it gives CTSTPGGPPDTQYF. Filled out from reference TRBV25-1 and TRBJ2-3, the complete variable domain reads EADIYQTPRYLVIGTGKKITLECSQTMGHDKMYWYQQDPGMELHLIHYSYGVNSTEKGDLSSESTVSRIRTEHFPLTLESARPSHTSQYLCTSTPGGPPDTQYFGPGTRLTVL.

In this sample, this clonotype turned up many times. The J gene is TRBJ1-6, the V gene TRBV5-1, with D possibly being TRBD1 (5 bases). Germline CDR1 is SGHRS and CDR2 is YFSETQ. The CDR3 is made up of 15 amino acids. V dropped 0 bases and J dropped 5 bases, with 9 bases sitting between them. The DNA of the CDR3 is TGCGCCAGCAGCTTGGTGGGACCCGATAATTCACCCCTCCACTTT. Amino acid sequence: CASSLVGPDNSPLHF.

This clonotype was observed many times. This sequence joins TRBV7-2 and TRBJ1-2; D call uncertain. V lost 2 bases and J lost 0, with 10 bases in between. Germline V lookup: CDR1 SGHTA, CDR2 FQGNSA. The length of the CDR3 is 15 residues. The chain's CDR3 is CASSLNWGANYGYTF. In DNA, the CDR3 is TGTGCCAGCAGCTTAAACTGGGGAGCTAACTATGGCTACACCTTC.

With respect to this clonotype: A single base separates this from a much larger clone, so it may be a read error. Without the conserved terminal phenylalanine or tryptophan, this CDR3 likely stems from a read error. The V and J genes are TRBV7-8 and TRBJ1-1; possibly TRBD1 for D (5 bases). V was clipped by 3 bases and J by 6 bases, with 11 bases between them. Germline V lookup: CDR1 SGHVS, CDR2 FQNEAQ. The CDR3 consists of 13 residues. The CDR3 is CASSFQGRPEAFS. The CDR3 nucleotides are TGTGCCAGCAGCTTTCAGGGCAGGCCTGAAGCTTTCTCT.

The rearrangement uses TRBV19 and TRBJ2-7; D could derive from TRBD1 or TRBD2 (5 bases each). Germline-derived CDR1 and CDR2 are LNHDA and SQIVND (reference sequence). The V and J ends lost 1 base and 4 bases respectively, with 17 bases between them. This CDR3 is 16 amino acids long. DNA for the CDR3: TGTGCCAGTAGTATAGGGCGGGCAGGGTTCGGATACGAGCAGTACTTC. This encodes CASSIGRAGFGYEQYF.

This clonotype was seen ten or more times. This chain connects TRBV5-1 to TRBJ1-2; D is undetermined. V was cut by 0 bases and J by 6 bases, with 9 bases left in between. The CDR3 covers 13 residues. CDR1 SGHRS and CDR2 YFSETQ come from the germline V gene. The CDR3 reads CASSLGQSDGYTF. The CDR3 coding sequence is TGCGCCAGCAGCTTGGGCCAGTCGGATGGCTACACCTTC.

The chain couples TRBV3-1 to TRBJ1-1; no firm D call. Germline-derived CDR1 and CDR2 are LGHDT and YNNKEL (reference sequence). The CDR3 sequence is 15 residues long. The ends were cut back, 0 bases at V and 4 bases at J, with 12 bases in the middle. This CDR3 is CASSQDRAQRTEAFF. DNA of the CDR3: TGTGCCAGCAGCCAAGATCGGGCACAGCGCACTGAAGCTTTCTTT.

Ten or more counts support this clonotype. V and J are TRBV7-2 and TRBJ2-7, with 7 bases fitting TRBD2. The CDR3 runs to 12 residues. CDR1 and CDR2 (germline): SGHTA, FQGNSA. Trimming took 5 bases from V and 4 from J; bases not matched to a gene: 2. CDR3 nucleotide sequence: TGTGCCAGCAGCAATAGCGGGTACGAGCAGTACTTC. It codes for CASSNSGYEQYF.

The V and J genes are TRBV30 and TRBJ1-1, with a weak D call TRBD1 (6 bases). Trimming pared 1 base from V and 5 bases from J, leaving 17 bases between. CDR1 GTSNPN and CDR2 SVGIG come from the germline V gene (reference sequence). The CDR3 sequence is 15 residues long. The CDR3 region is CAWSDGWQGRTEAFF. CDR3 sequence (DNA): TGTGCCTGGAGTGACGGGTGGCAGGGGCGAACTGAAGCTTTCTTT.

This sequence joins TRBV5-4 and TRBJ1-6, with 8 bases identical to TRBD1. In germline, CDR1 is SGHNT, CDR2 YYREEE (reference sequence). The V and J ends lost 4 bases and 9 bases, in that order; junction bases with no gene match: 9. The CDR3 has 15 amino acids. The chain's CDR3 is CASSPGQGRGSPLHF. The CDR3 nucleotides are TGTGCCAGCAGCCCTGGACAGGGAAGAGGTTCACCCCTCCACTTT.

The chain is built from TRBV30 and TRBJ1-5, with TRBD1 as a possible D gene (5 bases). Germline-derived CDR1 and CDR2 are GTSNPN and SVGIG (reference sequence). V was clipped by 4 bases and J by 0 bases, with 13 bases between them. CDR3 size: 15 residues. CDR3 DNA sequence: TGTGCCTGGAAAACAACAGGTTATAGCAATCAGCCCCAGCATTTT. Translating gives CAWKTTGYSNQPQHF.

This clonotype showed up just a few times. The chain has TRBV7-9 and TRBJ1-1, with no clear D. CDR1 SEHNR and CDR2 FQNEAQ come from the germline V gene (reference sequence). Trimming pared 6 bases from V and 2 bases from J, leaving 13 bases between. The CDR3 extends over 14 amino acids. CDR3 in amino acids: CASSLDLGNTEAFF. DNA for the CDR3: TGTGCCAGCAGTTTGGATTTAGGAAACACTGAAGCTTTCTTT.

J is TRBJ2-3 and V is TRBV5-4; D not resolved. V was cut by 0 bases and J by 2 bases, with 10 bases left in between. CDR3 length: 15 residues. From germline, CDR1 is SGHNT and CDR2 YYREEE (reference sequence). DNA of the CDR3: TGTGCCAGCAGCTTGGATCAGAGTTCCACAGATACGCAGTATTTT. Protein sequence: CASSLDQSSTDTQYF. Full variable domain (outside the CDR3, taken from reference TRBV5-4 and TRBJ2-3): ETGVTQSPTHLIKTRGQQVTLRCSSQSGHNTVSWYQQALGQGPQFIFQYYREEENGRGNFPPRFSGLQFPNYSSELNVNALELDDSALYLCASSLDQSSTDTQYFGPGTRLTVL.

The chain employs TRBV7-8 and TRBJ2-2; 8 nucleotides agree with TRBD1. The V gene's germline CDR1 is SGHVS and CDR2 FQNEAQ. The V gene end was trimmed by 11 bases and the J gene end by 2 bases; junction bases not matched to a gene: 7. The CDR3 is made up of 14 amino acids. CDR3 bases: TGTGCCGACGGACAGGGCATTAACACCGGGGAGCTGTTTTTT. Translated: CADGQGINTGELFF.

A note on this clonotype: The junction and the germline gene differ at one end; a read error may be behind it. This chain joins TRBV19 and TRBJ2-3; D perhaps matches TRBD1 (5 bases). CDR1 LNHDA and CDR2 SQIVND come from the germline V gene (reference sequence). The CDR3 spans 8 residues. The CDR3 is CASSRSGF. CDR3 bases: TGTGCCAGTAGCCGATCAGGGTTT.

This clonotype was picked up a small number of times. The chain employs TRBV18 and TRBJ2-7, with a tentative D call TRBD1 (5 bases). CDR3 length equals 14 residues. Deletions cut 3 bases from V and 4 bases from J, with 13 bases between. Germline CDR1 and CDR2: KGHSH and LQKENI. CDR3 sequence reads: CASSPEVGEYEQYF. CDR3 DNA: TGTGCCAGCTCACCCGAGGTAGGGGAATACGAGCAGTACTTC.

CDR3 nucleotides: TGTGCCAGCAGTTACGAGGGGGACACATCATTCTATGGCTACACCTTC. This codes for CASSYEGDTSFYGYTF. V and J are TRBV6-5 and TRBJ1-2; D is perhaps TRBD1 (6 bases). The ends were cut back, 2 bases at V and 4 bases at J, with 17 bases in the middle. The CDR3 totals 16 residues. Germline V CDR1 and CDR2: MNHEY, SVGAGI.

This clonotype was counted a few times. The rearrangement links TRBV12-3 or TRBV12-4 to TRBJ2-1; D uncertain. This CDR3 region has 12 residues. The V and J ends lost 8 bases and 7 bases respectively, with 12 bases between them. The CDR3 DNA reads as TGTGCCAGCTCATTTGCGTCTAATGAGCAGTTCTTC. Translated: CASSFASNEQFF.

This chain connects TRBV2 to TRBJ1-2; tentative D call: TRBD1 (5 bases). The CDR3 length is 14 residues. Germline CDR1 and CDR2: SNHLY and FYNNEI. Trimming removed 2 bases from V and 4 bases from J, with 11 bases in between. Written as DNA, the CDR3 is TGTGCCAGCAGTGAACACGGCAGGGCCTATGGCTACACCTTC. It codes for CASSEHGRAYGYTF. Using reference TRBV2 and TRBJ1-2 for the parts outside the CDR3, the full variable domain is EPEVTQTPSHQVTQMGQEVILRCVPISNHLYFYWYRQILGQKVEFLVSFYNNEISEKSEIFDDQFSVERPDGSNFTLKIRSTKLEDSAMYFCASSEHGRAYGYTFGSGTRLTVV.

The CDR3 bases are TGTGCCAGCAGCTTGGGGGCGACAAAATACGAGCAGTACTTC. The encoded protein is CASSLGATKYEQYF. The chain recombines TRBV5-6 with TRBJ2-7; D gene unclear. This CDR3 spans 14 amino acids. Germline CDR1 is SGHDT and CDR2 is YYEEEE. V gave up 0 bases and J gave up 4 bases, with 11 bases separating them.

The chain couples TRBV5-4 to TRBJ1-5, with TRBD1 matching 7 bases. Trimming at V came to 3 bases and at J to 7 bases, leaving 22 bases not matched to a gene. Germline V lookup: CDR1 SGHNT, CDR2 YYREEE (reference sequence). CDR3 length: 19 residues. The CDR3 loop reads CASSSDGTVSRYQRQPQHF. Here the CDR3 DNA reads TGTGCCAGCAGCTCTGACGGGACAGTCTCCCGTTATCAAAGGCAGCCCCAGCATTTT.

On this clonotype itself: A much larger clone lies a single base off, so this may be a read error. The chain links TRBV20-1 to TRBJ1-5; D might be TRBD1 (5 bases). Trimming stripped 6 bases from V and 1 base from J, with 10 bases between. Germline V gene lookup returns CDR1 DFQATT and CDR2 SNEGSKA (reference sequence). CDR3 length equals 13 residues. Here the CDR3 DNA reads TGCAGTGCCCAGGGACGGAGCAATCAGCCCCAGCATTTT. Its protein product is CSAQGRSNQPQHF.

This clonotype was seen many times. V and J are TRBV7-9 and TRBJ2-7; TRBD2 matches at 11 bases. Germline CDR1 SEHNR, CDR2 FQNEAQ (reference sequence). The J segment lost 2 bases and the V segment lost 1 base, leaving 7 bases of the junction unmatched. The CDR3 extends over 17 amino acids. CDR3 coding DNA: TGTGCCAGCAGCTTAGGACTAGCGGGATTGGGGGCCTACGAGCAGTACTTC. Protein sequence: CASSLGLAGLGAYEQYF.

The chain carries TRBV20-1 and TRBJ2-1; TRBD1 matches 9 bases. Trimming took 6 bases from V and 9 from J; bases not matched to a gene: 9. CDR3 length: 13 residues. CDR1 and CDR2 from the germline V gene are DFQATT and SNEGSKA (reference sequence). The CDR3 reads CSAHKTGGSEQFF. For the CDR3, the DNA is TGCAGTGCCCATAAGACAGGGGGTAGTGAGCAGTTCTTC.

This clonotype has at least ten counts. The CDR3 sequence is CASSSRTGVAFF. In nucleotides, the CDR3 is TGTGCCAGCAGCTCAAGGACAGGGGTAGCTTTCTTT. The J gene is TRBJ1-1, the V gene TRBV9; 9 nucleotides align to TRBD1. Germline assignment: CDR1 SGDLS and CDR2 YYNGEE. The CDR3 contains 12 residues. The junction had 5 bases not matched to a gene; V was cut back by 4 bases and J by 10 bases.

This clonotype came up a few times. The chain carries TRBV14 and TRBJ1-3; the D is unclear. Trimming left V 4 bases short and J 4 bases short, with 14 bases between. CDR3 length: 15 residues. Germline V gene lookup returns CDR1 SGHDN and CDR2 FVKESK. The CDR3 nucleotides are TGTGCCAGCAGCCCATTCTTGGGAGGCGGAAACACCATATATTTT. Residues: CASSPFLGGGNTIYF.

V and J are TRBV15 and TRBJ2-7; 7 bases map to TRBD1. The CDR3 runs to 15 residues. Germline V lookup: CDR1 LNHNV, CDR2 YYDKDF (reference sequence). Germline trimming cut 4 bases from V and 3 bases from J; bases unmatched to any gene: 9. In nucleotides, the CDR3 is TGTGCCACCAGCACGCCTCGGACAGGTCGCTACGAGCAGTACTTC. It translates to CATSTPRTGRYEQYF. Looking up the rest from reference TRBV15 and TRBJ2-7 gives the full variable domain: DAMVIQNPRYQVTQFGKPVTLSCSQTLNHNVMYWYQQKSSQAPKLLFHYYDKDFNNEADTPDNFQSRRPNTSFCFLDIRSPGLGDTAMYLCATSTPRTGRYEQYFGPGTRLTVT.

V usage is TRBV7-3 and J usage is TRBJ1-1, with D possibly matching TRBD1 (5 bases). V dropped 2 bases and J dropped 4 bases, with 11 bases sitting between them. Looked up from germline, CDR1 is SGHTA and CDR2 is FQGTGA. The CDR3 contains 14 residues. This CDR3 is CASSLLGAGTEAFF. The DNA for the CDR3 is TGTGCCAGCAGCTTACTCGGGGCGGGCACTGAAGCTTTCTTT.

J is TRBJ1-5 and V is TRBV30; D is perhaps TRBD1 (6 bases). CDR3 length equals 12 residues. V gave up 3 bases and J gave up 4 bases, with 7 bases separating them. CDR1 and CDR2 (germline): GTSNPN, SVGIG (reference sequence). As DNA, the CDR3 is TGTGCCTGGAGCACAGGGAATCAGCCCCAGCATTTT. It encodes CAWSTGNQPQHF.

The V call is TRBV5-1, the J call TRBJ2-7, with 14 bases aligning to TRBD2. Trimming took 0 bases from V and 5 from J; bases not matched to a gene: 13. Germline loops: CDR1 SGHRS, CDR2 YFSETQ. This CDR3 is built from 19 residues. Here the CDR3 DNA reads TGCGCCAGCAGCTTGGATCGACTAGCGGGAGGGCCCCGTTTCAACGAGCAGTACTTC. It translates to CASSLDRLAGGPRFNEQYF.